The entry below describes one TCR beta chain. Its target is unknown. Clones were read by immunoSEQ multiplex PCR, and TCRdb kept only the in-frame ones, dropping some. Among 100,000 to 150,000 clones listed, about 90% were seen once. V was pared by 4 bases and J by 2 bases, with 17 bases between. Germline V gene sequence: CDR1 LGHNA, CDR2 YNFKEQ. The CDR3 has 17 residues. This entry is derived from a study of T cell responses to AZD1222 COVID-19 vaccine. Study information: Pooling was applied to second doses at about 4 or about 12 weeks.

Study-wide points: All repertoire sampling was performed exclusively after the peak T cell response. At baseline, seropositivity was found in only a handful of AZD1222 recipients. Most donors were white British, females outnumbered males, and clonal diversity was possibly underestimated.

This clonotype was sampled from an adult in good health. The chain uses TRBV4-2 and TRBJ2-2, with D possibly matching TRBD2 (6 bases). The material was peripheral blood, obtained on day 0 of AZD1222 vaccination. As DNA, the CDR3 is TGTGCCAGCAGCCCTAGGGCGGGACCGCAAAACACCGGGGAGCTGTTTTTT. Amino acid sequence: CASSPRAGPQNTGELFF.